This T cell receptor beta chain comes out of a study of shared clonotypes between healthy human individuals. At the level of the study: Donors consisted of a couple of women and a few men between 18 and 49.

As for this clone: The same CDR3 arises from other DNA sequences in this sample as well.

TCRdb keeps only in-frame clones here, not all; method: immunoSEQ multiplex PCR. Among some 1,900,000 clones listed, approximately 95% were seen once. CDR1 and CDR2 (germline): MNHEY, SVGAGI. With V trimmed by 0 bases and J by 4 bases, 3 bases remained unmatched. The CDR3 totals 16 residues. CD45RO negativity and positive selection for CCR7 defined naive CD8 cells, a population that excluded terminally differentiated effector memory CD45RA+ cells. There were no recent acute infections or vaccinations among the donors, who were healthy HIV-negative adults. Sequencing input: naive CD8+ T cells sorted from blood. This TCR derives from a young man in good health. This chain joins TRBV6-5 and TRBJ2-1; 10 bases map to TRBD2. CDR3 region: CASSYSSGGAYNEQFF. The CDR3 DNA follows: TGTGCCAGCAGTTACTCAAGCGGGGGGGCTTACAATGAGCAGTTCTTC.